This entry is about one T cell receptor (beta chain). Its matching antigen is unknown. This specimen includes other DNA sequences encoding the same CDR3. This record belongs to a study of cytomegalovirus exposure and HLA in healthy donors. About the study: Among 350 to 500 genotyped donors, roughly 81% fell in the Caucasian-associated ancestry cluster. Findings of the study overall: Earlier results showed most TCR beta V segments being productive about 87% or about 30% of the time. In a later analysis, CMV-associated beta chains were mostly HLA-associated, it appeared.

It was with 60 Vbeta and 13 Jbeta primers that the PCR ran. In the original processing: Around 9.9 million shared chains were among the about 80 million unique TCR beta chains that a later analysis counted. The table came from immunoSEQ multiplex PCR; TCRdb's copy has only in-frame clones and leaves some out. The V and J calls and clone size were taken over from that table, and D and trimming were inferred from the DNA. The sample shows about 130,000 clones, around 8.5% of them seen only once. Input material: PBMCs. This TCR came from a man aged 40-49 years in good health and CMV-seronegative.

CDR3 nucleotide sequence: TGTGCCTGGAGCCGCAGGGTTGGCTCTGGAAACACCATATATTTT. As protein: CAWSRRVGSGNTIYF. The genes are TRBV30 and TRBJ1-3, with D possibly being TRBD1 (5 bases). V lost 3 bases, J lost 0 bases, and 12 bases lay in between. CDR1 is GTSNPN and CDR2 is SVGIG in the germline V gene (reference sequence). The length of the CDR3 is 15 residues.